The next 11 T cell receptor beta chains were all read from a single sample in a study of blood T cell repertoires in COVID-19. Sequenced by immunoSEQ multiplex PCR; TCRdb stores in-frame clones only, minus some. The sample carries more than 300,000 clones, 86% recorded once. Specimen: peripheral blood. The receptors were sampled from a woman aged 50 to 60 with acute or convalescent COVID-19.

V and J are TRBV19 and TRBJ1-2, with TRBD1 matching 8 bases. Germline lookup yields CDR1 LNHDA and CDR2 SQIVND (reference sequence). This CDR3 has 15 amino acids. V gave up 3 bases and J gave up 4 bases; unmatched junction bases: 7. The CDR3 bases are TGTGCCAGTAGTATCGGTGGACAGGGAGTCTATGGCTACACCTTC. Amino acid sequence: CASSIGGQGVYGYTF.

This clone has a single count. The chain carries TRBV3-1 (or the pseudogene TRBV3-2) and TRBJ2-7; TRBD1 agrees at 10 bases. Germline V gene data show CDR1 as LGHDT and CDR2 as YNNKEL (reference sequence). Losses at the gene ends were 4 bases for V and 4 bases for J; bases not matched to a gene: 4. CDR3 length: 14 amino acids. CDR3 sequence reads: CASSPTGQGYEQYF. CDR3 DNA sequence: TGTGCCAGCAGCCCAACGGGACAGGGGTACGAGCAGTACTTC.

The chain joins TRBV5-8 to TRBJ1-1; the match to TRBD1 covers 7 bases. V trimming: 2 bases; J trimming: 1 base; junction bases outside the gene matches: 14. Germline CDR1 is SGHTS and CDR2 is YDEGEE. This CDR3 is 18 amino acids long. CDR3 protein: CASSFGSARGQQNTEAFF. CDR3 sequence (DNA): TGTGCCAGCAGCTTTGGTTCGGCAAGGGGACAGCAGAACACTGAAGCTTTCTTT.

V gene TRBV29-1 combines with J gene TRBJ2-1, with no clear D. Germline CDR1 is SQVTM and CDR2 is ANQGSEA. The CDR3 consists of 9 residues. Trimming left V 7 bases short and J 12 bases short, with 10 bases between. CDR3 amino acids: CSESHRQFF. CDR3 bases: TGCAGCGAAAGCCACAGGCAGTTCTTC.

J is TRBJ1-4 and V is TRBV5-1, with D possibly being TRBD1 (6 bases). V lost 4 bases and J lost 5, with 12 bases in between. The germline gives CDR1 SGHRS, CDR2 YFSETQ. This CDR3 has 14 amino acids. The CDR3 DNA sequence: TGCGCCAGCAGCAACCGAGGGGGAAATGAAAAACTGTTTTTT. As protein: CASSNRGGNEKLFF.

In its sample, this clone was seen once. DNA of the CDR3: TGCGCCAGCAGTGAACGAGGGAGCTACGAGCAGTACTTC. It codes for CASSERGSYEQYF. The chain links TRBV10-2 to TRBJ2-7, with D tentatively TRBD2 (5 bases). Germline V gives CDR1 WSHSY, CDR2 SAAADI. This CDR3 is built from 13 residues. Trimming took off 3 bases at V and 3 bases at J, with 9 bases between the two ends.

The V gene is TRBV2, the J gene TRBJ2-1, with D tentatively TRBD2 (7 bases). V lost 6 bases, J lost 0 bases, and 12 bases lay in between. The germline CDR1 and CDR2 sequences are SNHLY and FYNNEI. The CDR3 length is 15 residues. In DNA, the CDR3 is TGTGCCAGCAGCGGGGGGCTTAGCTCCTACAATGAGCAGTTCTTC. It encodes CASSGGLSSYNEQFF.

The CDR3, as DNA: TGTGCCAGCAGAGCGGCAGGGGGACTCGGGGGCACTGAAGCTTTCTTT. Its translation is CASRAAGGLGGTEAFF. The J gene is TRBJ1-1, the V gene TRBV25-1, with 7 bases fitting TRBD1. The CDR3 sequence is 16 residues long. Germline CDR1 is MGHDK and CDR2 is SYGVNS. V lost 6 bases to trimming and J lost 4 bases; unmatched junction nucleotides: 14.

The chain links TRBV20-1 to TRBJ2-1, with unresolved D. This CDR3 spans 10 amino acids. Germline loops: CDR1 DFQATT, CDR2 SNEGSKA (reference sequence). Trimming removed 6 bases at V and 8 bases at J, with 8 bases between. The chain's CDR3 is CSAGADEQFF. In DNA form, the CDR3 reads TGCAGTGCCGGCGCGGATGAGCAGTTCTTC.

The chain uses TRBV5-1 and TRBJ2-2, with no clear D. Between the trimmed V and J ends, which lost 0 bases and 1 base, there was a span of 4 bases. Per germline, CDR1 SGHRS and CDR2 YFSETQ. This CDR3 has 14 residues. The CDR3 reads CASSLEQNTGELFF. The CDR3 DNA is TGCGCCAGCAGCTTGGAACAGAACACCGGGGAGCTGTTTTTT.

The chain joins TRBV5-5 to TRBJ2-3; possibly TRBD2 for D (7 bases). Germline V lookup: CDR1 SGHKS, CDR2 YYEKEE (reference sequence). The ends were cut back, 5 bases at V and 4 bases at J, with 20 bases in the middle. The CDR3 has 16 residues. Written as DNA, the CDR3 is TGTGCCAGCAGAGATGAGGGGGAGGGCCTAGCAGATACGCAGTATTTT. Translating gives CASRDEGEGLADTQYF.